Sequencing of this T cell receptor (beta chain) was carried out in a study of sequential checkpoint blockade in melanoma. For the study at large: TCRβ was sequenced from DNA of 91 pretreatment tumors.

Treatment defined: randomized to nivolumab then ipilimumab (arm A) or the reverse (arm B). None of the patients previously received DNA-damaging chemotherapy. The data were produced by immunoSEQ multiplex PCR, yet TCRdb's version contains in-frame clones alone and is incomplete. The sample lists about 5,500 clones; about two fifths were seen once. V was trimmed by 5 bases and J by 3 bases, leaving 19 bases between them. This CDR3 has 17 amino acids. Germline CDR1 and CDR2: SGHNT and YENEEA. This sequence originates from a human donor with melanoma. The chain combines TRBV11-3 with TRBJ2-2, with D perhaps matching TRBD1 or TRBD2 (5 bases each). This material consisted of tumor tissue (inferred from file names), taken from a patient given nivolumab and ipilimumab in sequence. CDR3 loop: CASSEDLGGTYTGELFF. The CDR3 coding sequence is TGTGCCAGCAGCGAGGACTTGGGTGGGACCTACACCGGGGAGCTGTTTTTT.